A selection of T cell receptor beta chains follows, all from one sample in a study of T cell changes during pregnancy in multiple sclerosis. Profiled with immunoSEQ multiplex PCR; TCRdb holds only in-frame clones, not every one. Of more than 70,000 clones in the sample, just over 90% were seen once. Material: peripheral blood, obtained in the second trimester of pregnancy. Source of these receptors: a female donor with multiple sclerosis, enrolled in a pregnancy study. Each CDR3 is given with its conserved first and last residue. Each record gives: J gene, clone size, D gene, V gene, CDR3 DNA, CDR3 protein. D genes are given only for firm matches. Clone size is given for some rows only: seen once, a few or many times, or a class if the clone is expanded.

TRBJ2-1	NA	NA	TRBV27	TGTGCCAGCAGTTTCGGGGAAAGGTACAATGAGCAGTTCTTC	CASSFGERYNEQFF
TRBJ2-7	NA	NA	TRBV14	TGTGCCAGCAGCCAAGCCCCTTACGAGCAGTACTTC	CASSQAPYEQYF
TRBJ2-7	NA	TRBD1	TRBV5-6	TGTGCCAGCAGCTTTGGAACAGGGGGATACGAGCAGTACTTC	CASSFGTGGYEQYF
TRBJ2-6	NA	NA	TRBV6-4	TGTGCCAGCAGTGACTCCAGGTCTGGGGCCAACGTCCTGACTTTC	CASSDSRSGANVLTF
TRBJ2-7	NA	TRBD1	TRBV5-1	TGCGCCAGCAGCGGGGGGACAGGGTTCGACGAGCAGTACTTC	CASSGGTGFDEQYF
TRBJ2-2	NA	TRBD1	TRBV4-1	TGCGCCAGCAGCCAAATTTTGGGACAGACCGGGGAGCTGTTTTTT	CASSQILGQTGELFF
TRBJ2-7	NA	NA	TRBV5-6	TGTGCCAGCAGCCCCGGGATCTCCTACGAGCAGTACTTC	CASSPGISYEQYF
TRBJ2-7	NA	NA	TRBV5-6	TGTGCCAGCAGCTTGGGAGTAATCTACGAGCAGTACTTC	CASSLGVIYEQYF
TRBJ1-1	NA	NA	TRBV14	TGTGCCAGCAGCCAAGGTTACGGCAGGATGTGGCCTGAAGCTTTCTTT	CASSQGYGRMWPEAFF
TRBJ2-2	NA	NA	TRBV18	TGTGCCAGCTCACCCCGCGGTCAGGGGATGGGCACCGGGGAGCTGTTTTTT	CASSPRGQGMGTGELFF
TRBJ1-1	NA	TRBD1	TRBV2	TGTGCCAGCAGTGAACCCCGGGACAGGGAAACTACTGAAGCTTTCTTT	CASSEPRDRETTEAFF
TRBJ2-7	NA	TRBD2	TRBV23-1	TGCGCCCCGACCCCGGGCGGGGGGGCCCACGAGCAGTACTTC	CAPTPGGGAHEQYF
TRBJ1-3	NA	TRBD1	TRBV14	TGTGCCAGCAGCGCCCGACAGGGCTCTGGAAACACCATATATTTT	CASSARQGSGNTIYF
TRBJ2-7	NA	TRBD1	TRBV7-9	TGTGCCAGCAGCCTACCCCTCCGACAGGGGGCCTACGAGCAGTACTTC	CASSLPLRQGAYEQYF
TRBJ2-7	NA	TRBD2	TRBV10-3	TGTGCCACCCTCAAGGGGACTAGCGACTACTACGAGCAGTACTTC	CATLKGTSDYYEQYF
TRBJ2-5	NA	TRBD2	TRBV10-1	TGCGCCAGCTTGACTAGCACCGAGACCCAGTACTTC	CASLTSTETQYF
TRBJ2-7	NA	NA	TRBV7-2	TGTGCCAGCAGCTTAGGGCTCTCCTCCTACGAGCAGTACTTC	CASSLGLSSYEQYF
TRBJ2-7	NA	NA	TRBV9	TGTGCCAGCTCACCTTTAACCCGGGACTCAAAAAAACACTTACTTAACTACGAGCAGTACTTC	CASSPLTRDSKKHLLNYEQYF
TRBJ1-1	NA	TRBD1	TRBV19	TGTGCCAGTGGCAGGGGGCTTGGGACTGAAGCTTTCTTT	CASGRGLGTEAFF
TRBJ2-3	NA	TRBD1	TRBV11-2	TGTGCCAGCAGCTCCGGGACAGGGGGAGATACGCAGTATTTT	CASSSGTGGDTQYF
TRBJ2-3	NA	TRBD2	TRBV5-4	TGTGCCAGCAGCTTAGGACTAGCGGGGACAGATACGCAGTATTTT	CASSLGLAGTDTQYF
TRBJ1-6	NA	NA	TRBV27	TGTGCCAGCAGCCGGCCTAGCACAAGGACCCTCCACTTT	CASSRPSTRTLHF
TRBJ1-4	NA	NA	TRBV2	TGTGCCAGCAGTGAAGGGAGGAGGGCAACTAATGAAAAACTGTTTTTT	CASSEGRRATNEKLFF
TRBJ2-3	NA	NA	TRBV7-8	TGTGCCAGCAGGACTCAGGGGTATAGCACAGATACGCAGTATTTT	CASRTQGYSTDTQYF
TRBJ1-1	NA	TRBD1	TRBV7-9	TGTGCCAGCAGCTTCGACAGGGCTGGGCCTGAAGCTTTCTTT	CASSFDRAGPEAFF
TRBJ1-5	NA	NA	TRBV19	TGTGCCAGTAGTATCCGGGAATCGTACCAGCCCCAGCATTTT	CASSIRESYQPQHF
TRBJ2-7	NA	TRBD1	TRBV28	TGTGCCAGCAGTTTTGACAGGGGGGAAACCTACGAGCAGTACTTC	CASSFDRGETYEQYF
TRBJ1-4	NA	NA	TRBV11-2	TGTGCCAGCAGCCAGCTAATAGGCTCCGGGGAAAAACTGTTTTTT	CASSQLIGSGEKLFF
TRBJ1-2	NA	NA	TRBV27	TGTGCCAGCAGTATAAAAGGGGATAACTATGGCTACACCTTC	CASSIKGDNYGYTF
TRBJ1-1	NA	NA	TRBV5-1	TGCGCCAGCAGCCCCTCAATCAGAATGAACACTGAAGCTTTCTTT	CASSPSIRMNTEAFF
TRBJ1-1	few	NA	TRBV6-5	TGTGCCAGCAGGAGAGATGGACAGAAAAACACTGAAGCTTTCTTT	CASRRDGQKNTEAFF